This T cell receptor beta chain was identified in a study of T-cell reconstitution after alpha-beta-depleted transplantation in children. For TCRbeta, the library was prepared with unique molecular identifiers. TCRdb itself ran the PCR reads through MiXCR, one entry per CDR3 protein. The sample includes about 980,000 distinct CDR3 sequences, about 29% of them seen just once. V shed 0 bases and J 4 bases; nucleotides not matched to a gene: 5. Germline V lookup: CDR1 MGHRA, CDR2 YSYEKL. The CDR3 sequence is 15 residues long. This clonotype turned up a few times. The antigen is unknown. Broader study findings: Two months or so post-transplant, alpha-beta T cells reportedly derived from several hundred expanded graft clones. Some patients' high day-60 TCRbeta diversity was traced to surviving recipient T cells and thymic progenitors. Fresh T-cell production supplied most of the T-cell counts and diversity seen one year after transplant.

The sequence came from a boy younger than two who had a stem cell transplant for SCID, so the T cells may come from the graft donor. The specimen was PBMCs, mostly from graft donor cells, collected 360 days after TCRalphabeta/CD19-depleted stem cell transplant. This chain uses TRBV4-1 with TRBJ2-5; the match to TRBD1 covers 7 bases. DNA for the CDR3: TGCGCCAGCAGCCAAGAAGGCTACAGGGGAGAGACCCAGTACTTC. It encodes CASSQEGYRGETQYF.